This TCR beta chain came from a study of blood T cells in healthy people across ages. It was with a sample-barcoded 5' primer and a J-beta primer mix that a second PCR of roughly 7 to 12 cycles was run. Each cDNA molecule was tagged by a template-switch adaptor with 12 random nucleotides. TCRdb re-called the 5' RACE reads through MiXCR, storing one row per CDR3 protein. Among 550,000 to 600,000 distinct CDR3 sequences listed, roughly 28% were seen once. This clonotype was seen a few times. This CDR3 spans 13 amino acids. V was clipped by 2 bases and J by 7 bases, with 9 bases between them. The V gene's germline CDR1 is LGHDT and CDR2 YNNKEL (reference sequence). Collection of around 10 milliliters of peripheral blood was performed for each donor.

The receptor's source is a woman in her 70s in good health. V is TRBV3-1 and J is TRBJ1-5, with D unclear. The sequencing sample was made of blood. CDR3 region: CASSQLPWQPQHF. CDR3 nucleotides: TGTGCCAGCAGCCAACTACCTTGGCAGCCCCAGCATTTT.